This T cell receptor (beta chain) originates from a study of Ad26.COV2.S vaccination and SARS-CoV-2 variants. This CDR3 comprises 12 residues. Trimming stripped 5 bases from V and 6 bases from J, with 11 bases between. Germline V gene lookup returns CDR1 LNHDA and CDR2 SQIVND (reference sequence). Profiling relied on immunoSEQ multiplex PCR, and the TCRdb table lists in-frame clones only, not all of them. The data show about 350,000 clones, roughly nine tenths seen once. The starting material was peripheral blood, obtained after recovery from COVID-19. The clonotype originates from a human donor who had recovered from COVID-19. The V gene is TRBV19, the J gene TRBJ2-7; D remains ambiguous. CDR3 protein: CASSPPSAEQYF. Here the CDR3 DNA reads TGTGCCAGTAGTCCTCCCTCGGCCGAGCAGTACTTC.